These 20 T cell receptor beta chains were sequenced from one sample in a study of shared T cell receptors in the human thymus. TCRdb's table, derived via immunoSEQ multiplex PCR, lists solely in-frame clones and lacks some. The table shows more than 550,000 clones, with roughly 88% occurring only once. The same sample was also used in a study of human thymus T cells.

The sample taken for sequencing was thymocytes. The receptors shown here come from a girl under three years old with a congenital heart defect.

The CDR3 spells CASSLRGLAGGPTDTQYF. The CDR3 DNA reads TGTGCCAGCAGCCTTAGGGGGCTAGCGGGGGGACCCACAGATACGCAGTATTTT. The rearrangement uses TRBV9 and TRBJ2-3, with TRBD2 matching over 11 bases. Unmatched junction bases numbered 12, after V lost 4 bases and J lost 2 bases. The germline V gene encodes CDR1 SGDLS and CDR2 YYNGEE. The CDR3 sequence is 18 residues long.

V and J are TRBV5-1 and TRBJ1-2; weak D call: TRBD1 (5 bases). Trimming took 0 bases from V and 3 from J, leaving 9 bases between them. The CDR3 spans 14 residues. From germline, CDR1 is SGHRS and CDR2 YFSETQ. The CDR3, as DNA: TGCGCCAGCAGCTTGGCGGGGGTCCACTATGGCTACACCTTC. Its protein product is CASSLAGVHYGYTF. Supplemented by reference TRBV5-1 and TRBJ1-2, the full variable domain reads KAGVTQTPRYLIKTRGQQVTLSCSPISGHRSVSWYQQTPGQGLQFLFEYFSETQRNKGNFPGRFSGRQFSNSRSEMNVSTLELGDSALYLCASSLAGVHYGYTFGSGTRLTVV.

V is TRBV6-1 and J is TRBJ1-3; 7 bases are shared with TRBD1. This CDR3 has 18 residues. The germline V gene encodes CDR1 MNHNS and CDR2 SASEGT. V gave up 1 base and J gave up 4 bases; unmatched junction bases: 13. CDR3 loop: CASSEGREQGTVGNTIYF. DNA for the CDR3: TGTGCCAGCAGTGAAGGGAGGGAACAGGGGACGGTGGGAAACACCATATATTTT.

The rearrangement links TRBV14 to TRBJ1-1, with 7 bases identical to TRBD1. Per the germline V gene, CDR1 is SGHDN and CDR2 is FVKESK. The CDR3 covers 16 residues. Trimming removed 8 bases from V and 2 bases from J; junction bases left unmatched: 14. CDR3 sequence reads: CASDSPHNRGNTEAFF. CDR3 DNA sequence: TGTGCCAGCGATAGCCCGCATAACAGGGGAAACACTGAAGCTTTCTTT.

The chain couples TRBV19 to TRBJ1-2; 8 positions agree with TRBD1. After removal of 3 bases from V and 7 bases from J, the junction contained 7 bases not matched to a gene. The germline CDR1 and CDR2 sequences are LNHDA and SQIVND (reference sequence). This CDR3 is 14 amino acids long. The CDR3 nucleotides are TGTGCCAGTAGTATGGACAGGGAAGGCAGTGGCTACACCTTC. Its protein product is CASSMDREGSGYTF.

The chain recombines TRBV5-6 with TRBJ1-4; a possible D gene is TRBD1 (6 bases). Between the trimmed V and J ends, which lost 4 bases and 5 bases, there was a span of 15 bases. From germline, CDR1 is SGHDT and CDR2 YYEEEE. This CDR3 region has 15 residues. The CDR3 is CASSATYRENEKLFF. As DNA, the CDR3 is TGTGCCAGCAGCGCGACTTACAGGGAGAATGAAAAACTGTTTTTT.

This clone was counted only a few times. The V gene is TRBV4-3, the J gene TRBJ2-4, with 7 bases aligning to TRBD1. Germline V gene data show CDR1 as LGHNA and CDR2 as YSLEER. J was trimmed by 1 base and V by 0 bases; bases with no gene match: 9. The CDR3 has 18 amino acids. The CDR3 nucleotides are TGCGCCAGCAGCCAAGATGTGAGGGGGCGGACGGCCAAAAACATTCAGTACTTC. It translates to CASSQDVRGRTAKNIQYF.

The V and J genes are TRBV4-3 and TRBJ2-1, with 8 bases fitting TRBD1. Trimming at V came to 1 base and at J to 6 bases, leaving 8 bases not matched to a gene. The CDR3 is made up of 16 amino acids. Germline values: CDR1 LGHNA, CDR2 YSLEER. In DNA form, the CDR3 reads TGCGCCAGCAGCCAAGTCGACAGGGGTCTCGGCAATGAGCAGTTCTTC. It encodes CASSQVDRGLGNEQFF.

The V and J genes are TRBV14 and TRBJ1-3; possibly TRBD1 for D (5 bases). The ends were cut back, 0 bases at V and 3 bases at J, with 15 bases in the middle. The germline gives CDR1 SGHDN, CDR2 FVKESK. This CDR3 comprises 17 residues. The CDR3 DNA sequence: TGTGCCAGCAGCCAAGAAATGGCAGGGCCAGGTGGAAACACCATATATTTT. This sequence encodes CASSQEMAGPGGNTIYF.

The rearrangement uses TRBV4-3 and TRBJ2-2, with 9 bases aligning to TRBD2. V was clipped by 4 bases and J by 6 bases; unmatched bases: 27. Per the germline V gene, CDR1 is LGHNA and CDR2 is YSLEER. This CDR3 region has 22 residues. Here the CDR3 reads CASSRSGGSPWRGLAIPGELFF. The CDR3 DNA sequence: TGCGCCAGCAGCCGCAGTGGGGGGAGTCCGTGGAGGGGACTAGCAATCCCCGGGGAGCTGTTTTTT.

This chain joins TRBV7-2 and TRBJ2-7; 7 bases agree with TRBD2. CDR1 and CDR2 (germline): SGHTA, FQGNSA. Trimming took 5 bases from V and 5 from J; bases not matched to a gene: 12. This CDR3 has 15 amino acids. DNA for the CDR3: TGTGCCAGCAGCCCGCGGCTGAGCGGGGCCCACGAGCAGTACTTC. This sequence encodes CASSPRLSGAHEQYF. The full variable domain, completed using reference TRBV7-2 and TRBJ2-7, is GAGVSQSPSNKVTEKGKDVELRCDPISGHTALYWYRQSLGQGLEFLIYFQGNSAPDKSGLPSDRFSAERTGGSVSTLTIQRTQQEDSAVYLCASSPRLSGAHEQYFGPGTRLTVT.

In DNA form, the CDR3 reads TGTGCCAGCAGGATCCCGGGACTAGCGGGGGGGAGCTCCTACGAGCAGTACTTC. It yields the protein CASRIPGLAGGSSYEQYF. The chain joins TRBV28 to TRBJ2-7, with 16 positions matching TRBD2. V was clipped by 6 bases and J by 0 bases; unmatched bases: 8. The CDR3 runs 18 residues. CDR1 is MDHEN, CDR2 SYDVKM, per germline.

CDR3 residues: CATSRDFRGGTKNTEAFF. The CDR3 nucleotides read TGTGCCACCAGCAGAGATTTTCGAGGAGGAACTAAGAACACTGAAGCTTTCTTT. This chain uses TRBV15 with TRBJ1-1, with D unresolved. The V gene's germline CDR1 is LNHNV and CDR2 YYDKDF (reference sequence). This CDR3 has 18 amino acids. Between the trimmed V and J ends, which lost 0 bases and 1 base, there was a span of 18 bases.

The chain combines TRBV15 with TRBJ2-5, with 8 nucleotides matching TRBD2. In germline, CDR1 is LNHNV, CDR2 YYDKDF (reference sequence). This CDR3 is 21 amino acids long. After removal of 2 bases from V and 1 base from J, the junction contained 21 bases not matched to a gene. CDR3 residues: CATSRKLGSAGGSLRQETQYF. The CDR3 nucleotides are TGTGCCACCAGCAGAAAGCTTGGCTCTGCGGGGGGATCTCTTCGCCAAGAGACCCAGTACTTC.

This chain links TRBV9 with TRBJ2-1; 8 nucleotides align to TRBD1. The CDR3 is 15 amino acids. V lost 3 bases, J lost 6 bases, and 8 bases stayed unmatched. Germline V CDR1 and CDR2: SGDLS, YYNGEE. CDR3 region: CASSEDREGRNEQFF. The CDR3, as DNA: TGTGCCAGCAGCGAGGACAGGGAAGGACGCAATGAGCAGTTCTTC.

This clone was observed a handful of times. This rearrangement joins TRBV5-1 to TRBJ1-6, with a weak D call TRBD1 (6 bases). This CDR3 has 15 amino acids. The V and J ends lost 5 bases and 6 bases respectively, with 15 bases between them. The germline CDR1 and CDR2 sequences are SGHRS and YFSETQ. The CDR3 here is CASSPGHPLNSPLHF. The CDR3 bases are TGCGCCAGCAGTCCGGGACATCCCCTTAATTCACCCCTCCACTTT.

The CDR3 region has the DNA TGTGCCAGCAGCTGCTATCGGACAGTTAGCACAGATACGCAGTATTTT. Encoded protein: CASSCYRTVSTDTQYF. The chain employs TRBV7-4 and TRBJ2-3; D might be TRBD1 (6 bases). This CDR3 has 16 amino acids. Trimming stripped 4 bases from V and 0 bases from J, with 14 bases between. CDR1 SGHVT and CDR2 SQSDAQ come from the germline V gene.

The chain uses TRBV5-1 and TRBJ2-5, with TRBD2 identical over 7 bases. Per the germline V gene, CDR1 is SGHRS and CDR2 is YFSETQ. The CDR3 has 15 residues. The V and J ends lost 2 bases and 10 bases, in that order; junction bases with no gene match: 14. CDR3 nucleotides: TGCGCCAGCAGCTTCGTGCCCGAGCGGGGTATAGGCCAGTACTTC. This sequence encodes CASSFVPERGIGQYF. Filled out from reference TRBV5-1 and TRBJ2-5, the complete variable domain reads KAGVTQTPRYLIKTRGQQVTLSCSPISGHRSVSWYQQTPGQGLQFLFEYFSETQRNKGNFPGRFSGRQFSNSRSEMNVSTLELGDSALYLCASSFVPERGIGQYFGPGTRLLVL.

As DNA, the CDR3 is TGTGCCAGCAGCTTGGCCAGCGGGGGGGACCTAGCCAAAAACATTCAGTACTTC. It is translated as CASSLASGGDLAKNIQYF. V gene TRBV5-6 combines with J gene TRBJ2-4; 10 bases line up with TRBD2. Germline V gives CDR1 SGHDT, CDR2 YYEEEE. V was clipped by 0 bases and J by 0 bases; unmatched bases: 6. There are 18 residues in the CDR3.

The CDR3 DNA sequence: TGCGCCAGCAGTATGGGAGGGTGGCCCAGGGAAAAACTGTTTTTT. Protein sequence: CASSMGGWPREKLFF. The chain carries TRBV23-1 and TRBJ1-4, with D unclear. TRBV23-1 is designated an ORF whose function remains uncertain. V shed 5 bases and J shed 8 bases, with 18 bases lying between them. This CDR3 region has 15 residues.